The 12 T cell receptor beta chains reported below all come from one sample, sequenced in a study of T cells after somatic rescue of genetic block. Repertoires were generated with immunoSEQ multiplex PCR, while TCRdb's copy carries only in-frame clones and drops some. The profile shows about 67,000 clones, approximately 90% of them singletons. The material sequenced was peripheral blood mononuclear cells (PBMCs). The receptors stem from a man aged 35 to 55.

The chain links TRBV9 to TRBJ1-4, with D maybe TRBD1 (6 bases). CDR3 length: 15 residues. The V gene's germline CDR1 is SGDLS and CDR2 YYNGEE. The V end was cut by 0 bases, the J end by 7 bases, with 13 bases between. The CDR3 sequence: CASSVAGLQGEKLFF. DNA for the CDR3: TGTGCCAGCAGCGTAGCAGGGTTACAGGGTGAAAAACTGTTTTTT. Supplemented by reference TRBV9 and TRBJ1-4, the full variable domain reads DSGVTQTPKHLITATGQRVTLRCSPRSGDLSVYWYQQSLDQGLQFLIQYYNGEERAKGNILERFSAQQFPDLHSELNLSSLELGDSALYFCASSVAGLQGEKLFFGSGTQLSVL.

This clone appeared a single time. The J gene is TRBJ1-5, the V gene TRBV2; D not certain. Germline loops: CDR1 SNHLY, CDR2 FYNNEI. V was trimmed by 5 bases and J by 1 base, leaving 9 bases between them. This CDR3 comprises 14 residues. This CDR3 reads CASSSVGSNQPQHF. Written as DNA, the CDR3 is TGTGCCAGCAGTTCTGTCGGCAGCAATCAGCCCCAGCATTTT. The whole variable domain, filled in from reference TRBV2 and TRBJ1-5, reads EPEVTQTPSHQVTQMGQEVILRCVPISNHLYFYWYRQILGQKVEFLVSFYNNEISEKSEIFDDQFSVERPDGSNFTLKIRSTKLEDSAMYFCASSSVGSNQPQHFGDGTRLSIL.

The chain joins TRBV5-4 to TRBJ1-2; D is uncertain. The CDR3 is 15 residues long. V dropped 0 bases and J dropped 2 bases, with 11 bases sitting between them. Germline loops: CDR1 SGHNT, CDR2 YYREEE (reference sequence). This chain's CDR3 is CASSLDVATNYGYTF. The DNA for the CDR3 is TGTGCCAGCAGCTTGGATGTAGCTACCAACTATGGCTACACCTTC.

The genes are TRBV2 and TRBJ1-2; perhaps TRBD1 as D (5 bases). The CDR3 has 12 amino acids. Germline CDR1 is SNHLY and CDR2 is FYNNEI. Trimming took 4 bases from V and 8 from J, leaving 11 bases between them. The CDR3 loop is CASSATAEGYTF. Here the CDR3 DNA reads TGTGCCAGCAGTGCGACAGCGGAAGGCTACACCTTC.

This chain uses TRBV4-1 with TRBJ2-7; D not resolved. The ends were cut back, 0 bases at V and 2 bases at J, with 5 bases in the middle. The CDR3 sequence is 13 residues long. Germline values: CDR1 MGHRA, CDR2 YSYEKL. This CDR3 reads CASSQDGPYEQYF. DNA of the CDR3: TGCGCCAGCAGCCAAGATGGGCCCTACGAGCAGTACTTC.

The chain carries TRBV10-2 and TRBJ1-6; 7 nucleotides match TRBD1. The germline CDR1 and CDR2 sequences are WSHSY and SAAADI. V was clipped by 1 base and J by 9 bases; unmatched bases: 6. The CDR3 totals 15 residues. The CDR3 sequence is CASSELTGYGSPLHF. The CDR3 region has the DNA TGCGCCAGCAGTGAGTTGACAGGGTATGGTTCACCCCTCCACTTT.

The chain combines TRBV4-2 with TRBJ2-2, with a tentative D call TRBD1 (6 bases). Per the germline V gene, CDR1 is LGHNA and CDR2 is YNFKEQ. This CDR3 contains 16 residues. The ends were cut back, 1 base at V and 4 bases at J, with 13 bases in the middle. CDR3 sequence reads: CASSQGGLLGTGELFF. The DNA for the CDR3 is TGTGCCAGCAGCCAAGGGGGGCTACTTGGCACCGGGGAGCTGTTTTTT.

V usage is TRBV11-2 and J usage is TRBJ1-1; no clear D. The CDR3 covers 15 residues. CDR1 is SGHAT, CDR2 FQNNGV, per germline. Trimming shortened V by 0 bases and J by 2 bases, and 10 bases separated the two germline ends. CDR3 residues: CASSLEAGANTEAFF. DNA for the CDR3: TGTGCCAGCAGCTTAGAGGCCGGAGCCAACACTGAAGCTTTCTTT.

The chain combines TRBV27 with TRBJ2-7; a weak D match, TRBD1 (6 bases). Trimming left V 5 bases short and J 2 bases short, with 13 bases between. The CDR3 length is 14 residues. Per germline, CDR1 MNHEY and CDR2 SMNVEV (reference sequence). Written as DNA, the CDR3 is TGTGCCAGCAGTCCCCAGGGGATCCCCTACGAGCAGTACTTC. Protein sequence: CASSPQGIPYEQYF.

As DNA, the CDR3 is TGTGCCAGTAGCCGGACTAGCGGGGTGGAGACCCAGTACTTC. It translates to CASSRTSGVETQYF. The chain carries TRBV19 and TRBJ2-5; 12 bases agree with TRBD2. J lost 5 bases, V lost 6 bases, and 4 bases had no gene match. The CDR3 runs 14 residues. The germline gives CDR1 LNHDA, CDR2 SQIVND (reference sequence).

The DNA for the CDR3 is TGTGCCAGCAGTGAACCGGGCGACACAGATACGCAGTATTTT. This gives the protein CASSEPGDTDTQYF. The rearrangement links TRBV2 to TRBJ2-3; the D is unclear. Trimming took 2 bases from V and 2 from J, leaving 8 bases between them. The length of the CDR3 is 14 residues. Germline V lookup: CDR1 SNHLY, CDR2 FYNNEI. The complete variable domain, with remaining parts taken from reference TRBV2 and TRBJ2-3, reads EPEVTQTPSHQVTQMGQEVILRCVPISNHLYFYWYRQILGQKVEFLVSFYNNEISEKSEIFDDQFSVERPDGSNFTLKIRSTKLEDSAMYFCASSEPGDTDTQYFGPGTRLTVL.

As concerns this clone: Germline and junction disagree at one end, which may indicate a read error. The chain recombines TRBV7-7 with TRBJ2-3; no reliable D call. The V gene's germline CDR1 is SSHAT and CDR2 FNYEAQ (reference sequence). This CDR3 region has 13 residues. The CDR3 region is CASSSGKTDTQYF. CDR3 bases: TGTGCTAGCAGCTCTGGGAAAACAGATACGCAGTATTTT. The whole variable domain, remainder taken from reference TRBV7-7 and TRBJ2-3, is GAGVSQSPRYKVTKRGQDVTLRCDPISSHATLYWYQQALGQGPEFLTYFNYEAQPDKSGLPSDRFSAERPEGSISTLTIQRTEQRDSAMYRCASSSGKTDTQYFGPGTRLTVL.